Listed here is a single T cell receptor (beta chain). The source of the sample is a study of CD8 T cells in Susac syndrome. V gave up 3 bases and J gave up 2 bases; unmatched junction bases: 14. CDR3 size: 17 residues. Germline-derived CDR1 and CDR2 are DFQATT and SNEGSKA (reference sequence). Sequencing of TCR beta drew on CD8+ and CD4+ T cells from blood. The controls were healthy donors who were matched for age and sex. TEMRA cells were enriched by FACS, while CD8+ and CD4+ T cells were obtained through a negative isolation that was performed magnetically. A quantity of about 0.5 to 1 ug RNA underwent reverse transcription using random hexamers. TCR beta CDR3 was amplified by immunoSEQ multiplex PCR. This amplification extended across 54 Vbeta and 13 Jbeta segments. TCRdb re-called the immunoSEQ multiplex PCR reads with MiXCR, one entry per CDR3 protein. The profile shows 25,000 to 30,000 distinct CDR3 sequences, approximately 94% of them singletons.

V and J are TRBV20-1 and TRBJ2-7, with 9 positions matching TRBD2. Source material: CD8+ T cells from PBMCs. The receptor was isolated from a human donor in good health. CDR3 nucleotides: TGCAGTGCTAGGGGCGGAGCGGGGGGCATTATCGCCTACGAGCAGTACTTC. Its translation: CSARGGAGGIIAYEQYF.